This section outlines one TCR beta chain sequence together with its context. These data are taken from a study of blood T cell repertoires in COVID-19. For the study at large: COVID-19 samples from acute and convalescent phases originated in the United States, Italy and Spain. T cells, B-cell-depleted T cells, or PBMCs provided the cDNA or gDNA that served as material.

The V segment lost 6 bases and the J segment 7 bases; nucleotides outside the gene matches: 9. CDR1 MDHEN and CDR2 SYDVKM come from the germline V gene. The CDR3 extends over 14 amino acids. In the authors' workflow: Amplification with reference gene primers provided the estimates of nucleated cell counts. Generated by immunoSEQ multiplex PCR, the TCRdb table keeps only in-frame clones and is missing some. The V and J calls and clone size are taken from that table; D and trimming were inferred from the DNA. The sample lists around 400,000 clones, 87% occurring once. This receptor was taken from a woman aged 55-69 years with COVID-19, enrolled during active disease. The sequenced sample was peripheral blood. The gene calls are TRBV28 and TRBJ2-7, with 10 bases fitting TRBD2. CDR3 bases: TGTGCCAGCAGCAAAGCGGGGGGGTTTGGGGAGCAGTACTTC. This gives the protein CASSKAGGFGEQYF.